Sequencing of this T cell receptor (beta chain) was carried out in a study of T cell responses to AZD1222 COVID-19 vaccine. The overall study: Second-dose groups at about 4 or about 12 weeks were pooled. Study results and caveats: The donor cohort was predominantly white British with a female majority, and clonal diversity may have been underestimated.

The CDR3 is made up of 19 amino acids. The V gene's germline CDR1 is LNHNV and CDR2 YYDKDF (reference sequence). This clone came up once. Its specificity is unknown. Its ends do not fully match the called genes, so a read error is possible. Assay used: immunoSEQ multiplex PCR; TCRdb lists only in-frame clones, some missing. This sample has tens of thousands of clones, with around 84% found just once. The TCR sequence derives from an adult in good health. This sample comprised peripheral blood, obtained on day 0 of AZD1222 vaccination. This sequence joins TRBV15 and TRBJ2-5, with 8 bases that match TRBD1. CDR3 sequence reads: CVTSRDLGTGPRVQETQYF. DNA for the CDR3: TGTGTCACCAGCAGAGACCTGGGGACAGGCCCGAGGGTGCAAGAGACCCAGTACTTC.